In this sample, the clone carrying this T cell receptor (beta chain) turned up a few times. Expressed TCRB transcripts were sequenced after all isolated RNA was converted to cDNA. Profiled with immunoSEQ multiplex PCR; TCRdb holds only in-frame clones, not every one. The sample includes 850,000 to 900,000 clones, 15% to 20% of them seen just once. The entry originates in a study of beta chain features in type 1 diabetes. Per the germline V gene, CDR1 is MGHDK and CDR2 is SYGVNS. The CDR3 runs to 13 residues. The rearrangement links TRBV25-1 to TRBJ2-5; TRBD2 agrees at 12 bases. The J call may not be correct, given that the DNA end is closer to TRBJ2-7. The receptor was derived from a woman younger than 35 in good health. Input material: naive CD4+ T cells from blood. The CDR3 nucleotides are TGTGCCAGCAGTCTAGCGGGAGGGCGCGAGCAGTACTTC. This sequence encodes CASSLAGGREQYF.